The 9 T cell receptor beta chains below all came from one sample that was sequenced in a study of T cell responses to AZD1222 COVID-19 vaccine. TCRdb's copy holds only in-frame clones and misses some; the assay was immunoSEQ multiplex PCR. The data contain 95,000 to 110,000 clones, about 90% of them seen just once; the ten biggest clones take up under 10%. The sample in question was peripheral blood, obtained 28 days after the second AZD1222 dose. These receptors all come from an adult who received the AZD1222 COVID-19 vaccine.

V gene TRBV27 combines with J gene TRBJ2-7; D not certain. CDR3 size: 15 residues. Germline loops: CDR1 MNHEY, CDR2 SMNVEV (reference sequence). V lost 7 bases and J lost 0, with 16 bases in between. CDR3 nucleotide sequence: TGTGCCAGCACCCCCGCGATTGGCGGCTCCTACGAGCAGTACTTC. Its protein product is CASTPAIGGSYEQYF.

The chain joins TRBV6-2 or TRBV6-3 to TRBJ2-1; D is unclear. Germline V gene lookup returns CDR1 MNHEY and CDR2 SVGEGT. The V end lost 2 bases, the J end lost 12 bases, and 11 bases lay between the germline ends. The CDR3 totals 12 residues. The CDR3 DNA is TGTGCCAGCAGTTACACCGTGGCCTGGCAGTTCTTC. Protein: CASSYTVAWQFF.

The chain recombines TRBV2 with TRBJ1-2; 8 positions agree with TRBD1. The V gene end was trimmed by 9 bases and the J gene end by 3 bases; junction bases not matched to a gene: 9. The CDR3 is made up of 14 amino acids. CDR1 is SNHLY, CDR2 FYNNEI, per germline. CDR3 amino acids: CARERQGPHYGYTF. Written as DNA, the CDR3 is TGTGCCAGGGAACGACAGGGGCCCCACTATGGCTACACCTTC.

The chain employs TRBV9 and TRBJ1-2; the D is unclear. V shed 1 base and J shed 9 bases, with 19 bases lying between them. CDR3 length equals 15 residues. Germline V gene data show CDR1 as SGDLS and CDR2 as YYNGEE. CDR3 nucleotide sequence: TGTGCCAGCAGCGTATCGTCGGGGTTGGAAGAGCGCTACACCTTC. Its translation is CASSVSSGLEERYTF.

The chain links TRBV7-2 to TRBJ1-3, with D perhaps TRBD1 (6 bases). In germline, CDR1 is SGHTA, CDR2 FQGNSA. The CDR3 consists of 18 residues. The ends were cut back, 3 bases at V and 0 bases at J, with 18 bases in the middle. The DNA for the CDR3 is TGTGCCAGCAGCTTGGTCGGGGGCCTTACCAGCTCTGGAAACACCATATATTTT. Its translation is CASSLVGGLTSSGNTIYF.

This clone was found once. The chain recombines TRBV6-5 with TRBJ2-1, with D perhaps being TRBD1 or TRBD2 (5 bases each). There are 15 residues in the CDR3. Trimming pared 8 bases from V and 12 bases from J, leaving 26 bases between. Germline V CDR1 and CDR2: MNHEY, SVGAGI. The CDR3 nucleotides read TGTGCCAGCGCTGAGGGGCTAGCAGACCTAAAGGGGCAGTTCTTC. Translation gives CASAEGLADLKGQFF.

V is TRBV7-3 and J is TRBJ2-1, with 7 bases lining up with TRBD2. With 2 bases clipped from V and 4 bases from J, the junction kept 2 bases outside the gene matches. Germline V lookup: CDR1 SGHTA, CDR2 FQGTGA. CDR3 length: 14 residues. The CDR3 coding sequence is TGTGCCAGCAGCTTAGCGGGAGCGTACAATGAGCAGTTCTTC. Residues: CASSLAGAYNEQFF.

The V and J genes are TRBV28 and TRBJ2-7; D ambiguous. The V gene lost 3 bases and the J gene lost 1 base, with 4 bases spanning the gap. Germline CDR1 reads MDHEN; CDR2 reads SYDVKM. CDR3 length: 12 residues. The CDR3 sequence: CASSLMSYEQYF. CDR3 bases: TGTGCCAGCAGTTTGATGTCCTACGAGCAGTACTTC. Full variable domain (rest looked up from reference TRBV28 and TRBJ2-7): DVKVTQSSRYLVKRTGEKVFLECVQDMDHENMFWYRQDPGLGLRLIYFSYDVKMKEKGDIPEGYSVSREKKERFSLILESASTNQTSMYLCASSLMSYEQYFGPGTRLTVT.

This chain links TRBV9 with TRBJ1-3; possibly TRBD1 for D (6 bases). This CDR3 has 13 residues. V lost 3 bases to trimming and J lost 7 bases, with 11 bases between them. Germline CDR1 is SGDLS and CDR2 is YYNGEE. The CDR3 nucleotides read TGTGCCAGCAGCGGGGACATCGGCAACACCATATATTTT. It encodes CASSGDIGNTIYF.